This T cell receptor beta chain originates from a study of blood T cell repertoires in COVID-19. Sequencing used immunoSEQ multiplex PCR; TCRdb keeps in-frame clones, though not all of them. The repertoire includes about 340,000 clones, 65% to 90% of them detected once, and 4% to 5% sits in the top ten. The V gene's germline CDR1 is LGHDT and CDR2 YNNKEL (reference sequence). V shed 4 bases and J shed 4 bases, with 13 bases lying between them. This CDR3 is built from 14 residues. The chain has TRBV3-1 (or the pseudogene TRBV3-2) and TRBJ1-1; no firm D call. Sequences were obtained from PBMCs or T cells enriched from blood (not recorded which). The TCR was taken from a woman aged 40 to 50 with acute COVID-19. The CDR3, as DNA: TGTGCCAGCAGCCCCCTTGCACACCTCACTGAAGCTTTCTTT. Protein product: CASSPLAHLTEAFF.